The 9 T cell receptor beta chains listed next were all sequenced from one sample in a study of T-cell reconstitution after alpha-beta-depleted transplantation in children. The TCRbeta library was prepared with unique molecular identifiers. TCRdb independently ran MiXCR on the PCR reads; one entry per CDR3 protein. The table shows hundreds of thousands of distinct CDR3 sequences, with approximately 15% occurring only once. Sequences were derived from PBMCs, mostly from graft donor cells, sampled 360 days after TCRalphabeta/CD19-depleted stem cell transplant. The origin of the receptors is a male patient under 18 who had a stem cell transplant for acute lymphoblastic leukemia, so the T cells may come from the graft donor.

The chain links TRBV30 to TRBJ2-7; 9 nucleotides line up with TRBD2. The CDR3 covers 16 residues. The J segment lost 3 bases and the V segment lost 4 bases, leaving 13 bases of the junction unmatched. The germline V gene has CDR1 GTSNPN and CDR2 SVGIG (reference sequence). This CDR3 reads CAWTRQAGGLFYEQYF. The CDR3 DNA follows: TGTGCCTGGACGAGGCAAGCGGGAGGCCTCTTCTACGAGCAGTACTTC. The full variable domain, rest sourced from reference TRBV30 and TRBJ2-7, is SQTIHQWPATLVQPVGSPLSLECTVEGTSNPNLYWYRQAAGRGLQLLFYSVGIGQISSEVPQNLSASRPQDRQFILSSKKLLLSDSGFYLCAWTRQAGGLFYEQYFGPGTRLTVT.

The J gene is TRBJ2-1, the V gene TRBV3-1; 8 bases are a match to TRBD2. The trim removed 4 bases at V and 7 bases at J, leaving 6 bases unmatched. CDR1 is LGHDT and CDR2 is YNNKEL in the germline V gene (reference sequence). CDR3 length: 14 residues. CDR3 sequence: CASSPAGELNEQFF. DNA of the CDR3: TGTGCCAGCAGCCCAGCGGGAGAGCTTAATGAGCAGTTCTTC.

The chain employs TRBV29-1 and TRBJ2-7, with TRBD2 identical over 12 bases. The V segment lost 3 bases and the J segment 4 bases; nucleotides outside the gene matches: 7. The CDR3 sequence is 15 residues long. The V gene's germline CDR1 is SQVTM and CDR2 ANQGSEA. CDR3 protein: CSVDGLAGSGYEQYF. In DNA form, the CDR3 reads TGCAGCGTTGACGGACTAGCGGGAAGTGGGTACGAGCAGTACTTC.

This clonotype showed up many times. The chain's CDR3 is CASSPPSETQYF. The DNA for the CDR3 is TGCGCCAGCAGCCCCCCTTCTGAGACCCAGTACTTC. V gene TRBV5-1 combines with J gene TRBJ2-5; D ambiguous. CDR3 length: 12 residues. With 4 bases removed from V and 5 bases from J, the gap between germline ends came to 9 bases. Germline CDR1 is SGHRS and CDR2 is YFSETQ.

The rearrangement joins TRBV20-1 to TRBJ2-3, with D unclear. This CDR3 region has 11 residues. Germline V gene sequence: CDR1 DFQATT, CDR2 SNEGSKA (reference sequence). V was clipped by 7 bases and J by 3 bases, with 8 bases between them. This CDR3 is CSGVVTDTQYF. In DNA, the CDR3 is TGCAGTGGAGTCGTAACAGATACGCAGTATTTT.

V and J are TRBV12-3 or TRBV12-4 and TRBJ1-4; D possibly corresponds to TRBD1 (6 bases). The CDR3 covers 14 residues. Deletions cut 5 bases from V and 6 bases from J, with 13 bases between. CDR3 amino acids: CASSLGTHYEKLFF. The DNA of the CDR3 is TGTGCCAGCAGTCTCGGGACACACTATGAAAAACTGTTTTTT.

A few counts support this clonotype. The V call is TRBV11-2, the J call TRBJ2-7; 8 nucleotides match TRBD1. This CDR3 is built from 15 residues. J lost 3 bases, V lost 6 bases, and 10 bases had no gene match. Germline V gene data show CDR1 as SGHAT and CDR2 as FQNNGV. Written as DNA, the CDR3 is TGTGCCAGCAGGCCAATCCGAGGACAGGGCTACGAGCAGTACTTC. This gives the protein CASRPIRGQGYEQYF.

The gene calls are TRBV5-1 and TRBJ2-1, with TRBD2 identical over 13 bases. The CDR3 runs 16 residues. Losses at the gene ends were 3 bases for V and 10 bases for J; bases not matched to a gene: 10. Germline CDR1 reads SGHRS; CDR2 reads YFSETQ. CDR3 residues: CASSWSGLAGEREQFF. CDR3 DNA sequence: TGCGCCAGCAGCTGGAGTGGACTAGCGGGAGAGAGGGAGCAGTTCTTC.

V gene TRBV12-3 or TRBV12-4 combines with J gene TRBJ1-2; maybe TRBD1 (5 bases). CDR3 size: 13 residues. With 5 bases removed from V and 10 bases from J, the gap between germline ends came to 17 bases. The CDR3 spells CASSLLGGLDYTF. CDR3 bases: TGTGCCAGCAGTCTCTTGGGGGGGTTGGACTACACCTTC.